These 28 T cell receptor beta chains were sequenced from one sample in a study of blood T cell repertoires in COVID-19. The table came from immunoSEQ multiplex PCR; TCRdb's copy has only in-frame clones and leaves some out. The sample shows 310,000 or so clones, roughly 90% of them seen only once. Sequenced input: peripheral blood. The receptors here all came from a man younger than 30 who had recovered from COVID-19.

J is TRBJ1-5 and V is TRBV6-2 or TRBV6-3; a weak D match, TRBD1 (6 bases). Germline V gives CDR1 MNHEY, CDR2 SVGEGT. The CDR3 is 14 amino acids. V lost 4 bases, J lost 4 bases, and 11 bases lay in between. The CDR3 is CASSSGVENQPQHF. The CDR3 nucleotides read TGTGCCAGCAGTTCAGGGGTAGAGAATCAGCCCCAGCATTTT.

The rearrangement links TRBV14 to TRBJ2-3; 12 nucleotides match TRBD2. This CDR3 has 15 amino acids. Germline CDR1 reads SGHDN; CDR2 reads FVKESK. V gave up 4 bases and J gave up 5 bases; unmatched junction bases: 4. For the CDR3, the DNA is TGTGCCAGCAGCCTGACTAGCGGGAGAATAGATACGCAGTATTTT. Its translation is CASSLTSGRIDTQYF.

The V call is TRBV27, the J call TRBJ2-7, with TRBD1 matching 8 bases. CDR1 is MNHEY, CDR2 SMNVEV, per germline (reference sequence). The CDR3 is 15 residues long. Losses at the gene ends were 5 bases for V and 2 bases for J; bases not matched to a gene: 8. The CDR3 DNA reads TGTGCCAGCAGTAGAGGGACAGGAGGGCCCTACGAGCAGTACTTC. Its protein is CASSRGTGGPYEQYF.

The genes are TRBV2 and TRBJ1-4; 8 bases match TRBD1. Germline CDR1 reads SNHLY; CDR2 reads FYNNEI. The CDR3 consists of 15 residues. V shed 6 bases, J shed 5 bases, and the junction held 8 bases outside the gene matches. The CDR3 reads CASSRSQGGNEKLFF. The CDR3 DNA reads TGTGCCAGCAGCCGTTCACAGGGGGGAAATGAAAAACTGTTTTTT.

The chain recombines TRBV13 with TRBJ2-7; 13 bases match TRBD2. CDR1 is PRHDT and CDR2 is FYEKMQ in the germline V gene (reference sequence). The CDR3 has 17 residues. Trimming removed 5 bases from V and 6 bases from J; junction bases left unmatched: 13. CDR3 sequence reads: CASSKSSGLAGEGEQYF. The CDR3 bases are TGTGCCAGCAGCAAATCGTCCGGACTAGCGGGAGAGGGCGAGCAGTACTTC. The variable domain in full, with the rest retrieved from reference TRBV13 and TRBJ2-7, is AAGVIQSPRHLIKEKRETATLKCYPIPRHDTVYWYQQGPGQDPQFLISFYEKMQSDKGSIPDRFSAQQFSDYHSELNMSSLELGDSALYFCASSKSSGLAGEGEQYFGPGTRLTVT.

V gene TRBV19 combines with J gene TRBJ2-1; D is possibly TRBD2 (5 bases). Germline V lookup: CDR1 LNHDA, CDR2 SQIVND (reference sequence). The CDR3 extends over 15 amino acids. V dropped 7 bases and J dropped 4 bases, with 17 bases sitting between them. The CDR3 bases are TGTGCCAGTACCCCGTGGTCCTCGGGGTACAATGAGCAGTTCTTC. Translating it yields CASTPWSSGYNEQFF.

This sequence joins TRBV27 and TRBJ2-1; 7 bases match TRBD1. CDR3 length: 17 amino acids. Germline V gene data show CDR1 as MNHEY and CDR2 as SMNVEV (reference sequence). The V segment lost 1 base and the J segment 2 bases; nucleotides outside the gene matches: 8. CDR3 sequence: CASSLWYPQGAYNEQFF. The CDR3 bases are TGTGCCAGCAGTTTATGGTACCCCCAGGGGGCCTACAATGAGCAGTTCTTC.

V gene TRBV5-1 combines with J gene TRBJ2-7, with D maybe TRBD1 (5 bases). V dropped 1 base and J dropped 2 bases, with 13 bases sitting between them. The CDR3 runs 15 residues. Germline CDR1 SGHRS, CDR2 YFSETQ. CDR3 sequence reads: CASSLLQGNPYEQYF. CDR3 sequence (DNA): TGCGCCAGCAGCTTGCTGCAGGGAAATCCCTACGAGCAGTACTTC.

This chain links TRBV3-1 (or the pseudogene TRBV3-2) with TRBJ1-1; D possibly corresponds to TRBD1 (5 bases). V was trimmed by 6 bases and J by 10 bases, leaving 15 bases between them. The CDR3 has 12 amino acids. Germline values: CDR1 LGHDT, CDR2 YNNKEL (reference sequence). As DNA, the CDR3 is TGTGCCAGCAGTAGCGGGACCCCGGGAGCTTTCTTT. It codes for CASSSGTPGAFF.

V usage is TRBV4-1 and J usage is TRBJ1-1, with a weak D call TRBD1 (6 bases). The CDR3 covers 12 residues. The germline gives CDR1 MGHRA, CDR2 YSYEKL. V lost 4 bases, J lost 6 bases, and 9 bases lay in between. The CDR3 here is CASSRGGAEAFF. In nucleotides, the CDR3 is TGCGCCAGCAGCCGTGGGGGCGCTGAAGCTTTCTTT.

The chain couples TRBV6-5 to TRBJ1-1; 11 nucleotides align to TRBD1. The trim removed 6 bases at V and 3 bases at J, leaving 6 bases unmatched. Germline-derived CDR1 and CDR2 are MNHEY and SVGAGI. The CDR3 runs to 15 residues. CDR3 DNA sequence: TGTGCCAGCAGCCCCGGGGACAGGGGGTACACTGAAGCTTTCTTT. This encodes CASSPGDRGYTEAFF.

This clone has just a few counts. This rearrangement joins TRBV27 to TRBJ2-2; 8 bases are shared with TRBD1. The trim removed 5 bases at V and 5 bases at J, leaving 7 bases unmatched. The CDR3 is 15 residues long. Germline assignment: CDR1 MNHEY and CDR2 SMNVEV (reference sequence). The CDR3 DNA is TGTGCCAGCAGTCTACGACAGGGGAGTACCGGGGAGCTGTTTTTT. Residues: CASSLRQGSTGELFF.

The CDR3 DNA follows: TGTGCCAGTAGTAGAGGGGGAAGTAATGAAAAACTGTTTTTT. This encodes CASSRGGSNEKLFF. This chain connects TRBV19 to TRBJ1-4, with D tentatively TRBD1 (6 bases). This CDR3 is 14 amino acids long. Germline V gene lookup returns CDR1 LNHDA and CDR2 SQIVND (reference sequence). The ends were cut back, 4 bases at V and 4 bases at J, with 10 bases in the middle.

This clone has just a few counts. This rearrangement joins TRBV5-5 to TRBJ1-1; no clear D gene. This CDR3 comprises 15 residues. Per the germline V gene, CDR1 is SGHKS and CDR2 is YYEKEE (reference sequence). Trimming pared 4 bases from V and 3 bases from J, leaving 16 bases between. As DNA, the CDR3 is TGTGCCAGCAGCGACGGCCCTATGAGGGACACTGAAGCTTTCTTT. As protein: CASSDGPMRDTEAFF.

About this clone itself: Other DNA sequences within the sample encode an identical CDR3. This chain connects TRBV6-2 or TRBV6-3 to TRBJ2-1, with TRBD2 matching 8 bases. CDR1 and CDR2 (germline): MNHEY, SVGEGT. The CDR3 loop spans 15 amino acids. The ends lost 6 bases at V and 4 bases at J; junction bases unmatched: 8. The CDR3 spells CASSPGTRRYNEQFF. CDR3 nucleotides: TGTGCCAGCAGCCCGGGGACTAGAAGATACAATGAGCAGTTCTTC.

The gene calls are TRBV7-3 and TRBJ2-3, with D perhaps matching TRBD1 (5 bases). Trimming left V 4 bases short and J 0 bases short, with 17 bases between. CDR3 size: 17 residues. Germline V CDR1 and CDR2: SGHTA, FQGTGA. This CDR3 reads CASSSQPPGLSTDTQYF. In DNA, the CDR3 is TGTGCCAGCAGCTCACAGCCCCCAGGGCTTAGCACAGATACGCAGTATTTT.

This clone was seen just once. Other DNA sequences within the sample encode an identical CDR3. The chain has TRBV4-2 and TRBJ2-5, with D unclear. The V end was cut by 0 bases, the J end by 5 bases, with 7 bases between. CDR1 is LGHNA and CDR2 is YNFKEQ in the germline V gene. This CDR3 is 13 amino acids long. Written as DNA, the CDR3 is TGTGCCAGCAGCCAAGATCCGCGGGAGACCCAGTACTTC. It encodes CASSQDPRETQYF.

This chain uses TRBV21-1 with TRBJ1-4. TRBV21-1 is labeled a pseudogene. CDR3 size: 18 residues. The CDR3 reads CASSKEEEGPRGGGKLFF. The DNA for the CDR3 is TGTGCCAGCAGCAAAGAGGAGGAGGGTCCCCGGGGGGGTGGAAAACTGTTTTTT.

The CDR3 DNA follows: TGTGCCAGCATCATGACAGGGCCTAATTCACCCCTCCACTTT. It yields the protein CASIMTGPNSPLHF. V usage is TRBV6-5 and J usage is TRBJ1-6; 7 bases are a match to TRBD1. V trimming: 7 bases; J trimming: 6 bases; junction bases outside the gene matches: 6. CDR3 length: 14 amino acids. Germline CDR1 MNHEY, CDR2 SVGAGI.

This clone was observed once. This CDR3 is CASSPPSSDSRAFF. CDR3 in DNA: TGTGCCAGCAGCCCCCCCTCGTCGGACTCACGAGCTTTCTTT. The chain employs TRBV4-2 and TRBJ1-1, with D uncertain. V was trimmed by 4 bases and J by 10 bases, leaving 19 bases between them. This CDR3 has 14 amino acids. Germline V CDR1 and CDR2: LGHNA, YNFKEQ.

The rearrangement links TRBV6-5 to TRBJ1-1; 8 nucleotides line up with TRBD1. Germline V lookup: CDR1 MNHEY, CDR2 SVGAGI. The J segment lost 6 bases and the V segment lost 6 bases, leaving 3 bases of the junction unmatched. This CDR3 region has 12 residues. CDR3 DNA: TGTGCCAGCAGCCCACAGGGGGCTGAAGCTTTCTTT. Translating it yields CASSPQGAEAFF.

The V call is TRBV5-1, the J call TRBJ1-2; the D is unclear. Germline CDR1 and CDR2: SGHRS and YFSETQ. This CDR3 has 14 amino acids. The V end lost 4 bases, the J end lost 5 bases, and 15 bases lay between the germline ends. CDR3 DNA sequence: TGCGCCAGCAGCCCCGTGGCAGCGTCTTATGGCTACACCTTC. This sequence encodes CASSPVAASYGYTF.

The V and J genes are TRBV9 and TRBJ1-6; D is ambiguous. V was trimmed by 0 bases and J by 9 bases, leaving 10 bases between them. The CDR3 covers 14 residues. Germline V gene data show CDR1 as SGDLS and CDR2 as YYNGEE. Here the CDR3 reads CASSVDGVLSPLHF. The CDR3 DNA reads as TGTGCCAGCAGCGTAGACGGGGTTCTTTCACCCCTCCACTTT.

The chain couples TRBV7-2 to TRBJ1-4; TRBD1 aligns across 8 bases. Per germline, CDR1 SGHTA and CDR2 FQGNSA. After removal of 2 bases from V and 8 bases from J, the junction contained 10 bases not matched to a gene. There are 16 residues in the CDR3. CDR3 in amino acids: CASSLNGQGAVEKLFF. The CDR3 DNA reads TGTGCCAGCAGCTTAAATGGTCAGGGGGCTGTGGAAAAACTGTTTTTT.

This chain joins TRBV27 and TRBJ2-1, with a possible D match to TRBD2 (5 bases). The V end was cut by 5 bases, the J end by 6 bases, with 8 bases between. The CDR3 has 12 residues. Germline CDR1 and CDR2: MNHEY and SMNVEV (reference sequence). CDR3 in amino acids: CASSPTSNEQFF. DNA for the CDR3: TGTGCCAGCAGTCCTACTAGCAATGAGCAGTTCTTC.

This sequence joins TRBV2 and TRBJ1-6; D perhaps matches TRBD1 (5 bases). CDR1 and CDR2 (germline): SNHLY, FYNNEI. The CDR3 extends over 17 amino acids. Trimming pared 4 bases from V and 6 bases from J, leaving 19 bases between. The DNA for the CDR3 is TGTGCCAGCAGTGGCCAAGGACAAGGGTTTTCTAATTCACCCCTCCACTTT. Amino acid sequence: CASSGQGQGFSNSPLHF.

The table lists this clone with a few counts. The rearrangement links TRBV6-5 to TRBJ2-2; 8 bases are a match to TRBD1. This CDR3 has 15 amino acids. Germline assignment: CDR1 MNHEY and CDR2 SVGAGI. V lost 8 bases, J lost 6 bases, and 11 bases stayed unmatched. The CDR3 coding sequence is TGTGCCAGCGTATCCACAGGGGGTTATTCCGGGGAGCTGTTTTTT. Its translation: CASVSTGGYSGELFF.

This sequence joins TRBV7-3 and TRBJ2-1, with 9 positions matching TRBD2. V was pared by 4 bases and J by 6 bases, with 7 bases of the junction left unmatched. The germline V gene encodes CDR1 SGHTA and CDR2 FQGTGA. This CDR3 is built from 15 residues. The CDR3 DNA sequence: TGTGCCAGCAGCTCGATAGCGGGAGCGGGCAATGAGCAGTTCTTC. Translating gives CASSSIAGAGNEQFF.